This record covers a single T cell receptor beta chain. Its specificity is unknown. This entry belongs to a study of T-cell memory formation after mild COVID-19. Across the study: TCR clusters showed largely donor specificity. Broader study findings: Cross-reactive memory apparently joined, as some responding clones appeared in pre-infection memory.

Trimming cost V 3 bases and J 1 base; bases outside gene matches: 12. The CDR3 covers 18 residues. Germline-derived CDR1 and CDR2 are SGDLS and YYNGEE. TCRdb called the 5' RACE reads again in MiXCR, with one record for every CDR3 protein. The sample lists 85,000 to 130,000 distinct CDR3 sequences, 17% seen once, with 25% to 35% in the top ten. The chain joins TRBV9 to TRBJ2-2; 7 bases match TRBD1. This sequence originates from an adult woman who had mild COVID-19 (a few samples of this study predate the infection). Cell type and time point are not known. Sequencing used PBMCs or a T cell subset sorted from them (not recorded which). The CDR3 DNA reads TGTGCCAGCAGCGATGAGGGGGCCCCCCGCCTGAACACCGGGGAGCTGTTTTTT. Translated: CASSDEGAPRLNTGELFF.